The table lists the clone carrying this TCR beta chain with a few counts. The record originates from a study of T cell repertoires in cytomegalovirus infection. Study background: Carrying CMV and the relevant HLA type showed in public TCR beta signatures.

Germline V CDR1 and CDR2: MNHEY, SVGAGI. CDR3 length equals 16 residues. V shed 9 bases, J shed 6 bases, and the junction held 15 bases outside the gene matches. TCRdb ran MiXCR on the reads and lists one entry per CDR3 protein. The table shows about 740,000 distinct CDR3 sequences, with less than 40% occurring only once. The source is a human donor in good health (CMV status not recorded). Some clones in this sample may be carry-over from other donors' samples. The chain couples TRBV6-5 to TRBJ2-5; 11 nucleotides align to TRBD1. The specimen was PBMCs. CDR3 DNA sequence: TGTGCCAGGAACGATGCCGGGACAGGGGGTCGGAAGACCCAGTACTTC. This codes for CARNDAGTGGRKTQYF.